This is a list of T cell receptor beta chains from one sample in a study of blood T cell repertoires in COVID-19. TCRdb's copy holds only in-frame clones and misses some; the assay was immunoSEQ multiplex PCR. Of tens of thousands of clones in the sample, roughly nine tenths were seen once. The sequenced material came from peripheral blood. Receptor source: a human donor in a cohort sampled during active COVID-19. The CDR3 runs from the conserved cysteine through the conserved F or W. The order of the fields is V gene, J gene, D gene, clone size, CDR3 DNA, CDR3 protein. D genes are given only for firm matches. The size of a clone is reported for some rows only, either as once, few or many, or as a class for expanded clones.

TRBV25-1	TRBJ2-1	TRBD2	NA	TGTGCCAGCAGTGAAGGATTAGCGGGAGCCAGTGAGCAGTTCTTC	CASSEGLAGASEQFF
TRBV28	TRBJ2-5	NA	NA	TGTGCCAGCAGTTTTCTGGGGGGGCGGCGCCAAGAGACCCAGTACTTC	CASSFLGGRRQETQYF
TRBV4-3	TRBJ2-2	NA	NA	TGCGCCAGCAGCCCCTGGCAGGGGCGACACCGGGGAGCTGTTTTT	CASSPWQGRHRGAVF
TRBV2	TRBJ1-1	NA	once	TGTGCCAGCCGCGGGGGACAGAACACTGAAGCTTTCTTT	CASRGGQNTEAFF
TRBV7-8	TRBJ2-3	TRBD1	NA	TGTGCCAGCAGCCTTCCGGGACAGGGTGCGGATACGCAGTATTTT	CASSLPGQGADTQYF
TRBV19	TRBJ1-1	TRBD1	NA	TGTGCCAGTCGGAGGGCAGGGGGGAACACTGAAGCTTTCTTT	CASRRAGGNTEAFF
TRBV6-5	TRBJ1-5	TRBD1	NA	TGTGCCGGACAGGGGGAAGGGAATCAGCCCCAGCATTTT	CAGQGEGNQPQHF
TRBV19	TRBJ2-3	TRBD2	NA	TGTGCCAGTAACAAGATATCCGCGGGGGGCACAGATACGCAGTATTTT	CASNKISAGGTDTQYF
TRBV13	TRBJ2-5	TRBD2	NA	TGTGCCAGCAGCCCAAAAGCGGGGGGTTGGGCTGAGACCCAGTACTTC	CASSPKAGGWAETQYF
TRBV29-1	TRBJ2-5	TRBD1	NA	TGCAGCGTTGGTACAGGGGACGAGACCCAGTACTTC	CSVGTGDETQYF
TRBV19	TRBJ2-5	NA	NA	TGTGCCAGTAACCCTACGGATGGAGGGGAGACCCAGTACTTC	CASNPTDGGETQYF
TRBV5-4	TRBJ2-5	NA	once	TGTGCCAGCAGCTTGCGAGCGAACCAAGAGACCCAGTACTTC	CASSLRANQETQYF
TRBV19	TRBJ2-1	TRBD2	NA	TGTGCCAGTAGTATTAGTAGCGGGAAACACAATGAGCAGTTCTTC	CASSISSGKHNEQFF
TRBV5-4	TRBJ2-1	TRBD2	NA	TGTGCCAGCAGACAGGGGACTAGCGTCTACAATGAGCAGTTCTTC	CASRQGTSVYNEQFF
TRBV28	TRBJ1-5	NA	NA	TGTGCCAGCAGCTCGGGGGGTAGCAATCAGCCCCAGCATTTT	CASSSGGSNQPQHF
TRBV10-1	TRBJ1-1	NA	NA	TGCGCCAGCAGTGGGGCAGCTTCGAACACTGAAGCTTTCTTT	CASSGAASNTEAFF
TRBV24-1	TRBJ1-6	NA	NA	TGTGCCACCAGGGACAGAGATAATTCACCCCTCCACTTT	CATRDRDNSPLHF
TRBV7-2	TRBJ1-5	NA	few	TGTGCCAGCAGCTTAGCGGGCACAGGGCGGAGTCAGCCCCAGCATTTT	CASSLAGTGRSQPQHF
TRBV3-1/TRBV3-2	TRBJ1-5	TRBD1	NA	TGTGCCAGCAGCCCGGGGCCACAGTCAGGGGGCGCGTCAGGTCAGCCCCAGCATTTT	CASSPGPQSGGASGQPQHF
TRBV6-2/TRBV6-3	TRBJ2-3	TRBD2	NA	TGTGCCAGCAGTCCCGTTAAGGGACTAGCGGGATCTCGAACAGATACGCAGTATTTT	CASSPVKGLAGSRTDTQYF
TRBV5-6	TRBJ2-3	NA	NA	TGTGCCAGCAGCTTGACGCCTAGCCTTAGCACAGATACGCAGTATTTT	CASSLTPSLSTDTQYF
TRBV7-9	TRBJ1-4	NA	NA	TGTGCCAGCAGCTTACAGTCCAGTGTTGGTGAAAAACTGTTTTTT	CASSLQSSVGEKLFF
TRBV5-1	TRBJ2-2	TRBD2	NA	TGCGCCAGCAGCTTGGCGGGGGGAAACACCGGGGAGCTGTTTTTT	CASSLAGGNTGELFF
TRBV5-6	TRBJ2-3	TRBD1	NA	TGTGCCAGCCGGGACAGTAACACAGATACGCAGTATTTT	CASRDSNTDTQYF
TRBV5-1	TRBJ2-1	TRBD2	NA	TGCGCCAGCAGCTTACGTAGCGGGGACTCCTACAATGAGCAGTTCTTC	CASSLRSGDSYNEQFF
TRBV11-2	TRBJ2-3	TRBD2	NA	TGTGCCAGCAGACTAGCGGGGGGGGCGGGAGATACGCAGTATTTT	CASRLAGGAGDTQYF
TRBV5-4	TRBJ2-1	TRBD2	once	TGTGCCAGCAGCTTGGGACTAGCGGTTTACAATGAGCAGTTCTTC	CASSLGLAVYNEQFF
TRBV6-1	TRBJ2-1	NA	NA	TGTGCCAGCAGTGAACCAGGGGTCTCCGGCAATGAGCAGTTCTTC	CASSEPGVSGNEQFF
TRBV4-1	TRBJ2-1	NA	NA	TGCGCCAGCAGCCCAGAAAAATCAGGGAGGGGGAATGAGCAGTTCTTC	CASSPEKSGRGNEQFF
TRBV5-4	TRBJ2-5	TRBD2	NA	TGTGCCAGCAGCGCCCCCTTCGGAGCGGGGGAAGAGACCCAGTACTTC	CASSAPFGAGEETQYF
TRBV7-6	TRBJ1-1	NA	NA	TGTGCCAGCAGCTTAGGGGAGAAAACTGAAGCTTTCTTT	CASSLGEKTEAFF
TRBV2	TRBJ1-1	NA	NA	TGTGCCAGCACCTATTGGACTATGAACACTGAAGCTTTCTTT	CASTYWTMNTEAFF
TRBV25-1	TRBJ1-2	TRBD1	NA	TGTGCCAGCAGTGCCCCGGTGGGACAGGGGGGCTACACCTTC	CASSAPVGQGGYTF
TRBV14	TRBJ1-2	NA	NA	TGTGCCAGCAGCCAAGATCGGCGGGGCTTAGGCTACACCTTC	CASSQDRRGLGYTF
TRBV6-6	TRBJ1-5	NA	NA	TGTGCCAGCAGTCCCATGTCGTCGGGGGGGAGCAATCAGCCCCAGCATTTT	CASSPMSSGGSNQPQHF
TRBV21-1	TRBJ1-6	NA	NA	TGTGCCAGCAGCAAAGGAGACAGGGGGCTAAATTCACCCCTCCACTTT	CASSKGDRGLNSPLHF